Included here is one T cell receptor (beta chain) sequence, with context. This clonotype has more than one count but fewer than ten. Its antigen specificity is not known. Qualities for individual bases were not recorded, and no much larger clone is one base off. This sample is drawn from a study of CD8 T cells in ankylosing spondylitis (dated by TCRdb to between 2016 and 2019). Regarding the research as a whole: T cell receptor beta repertoires were profiled in healthy donors and ankylosing spondylitis patients so that disease-linked TCR variants could be found. The full study cohort was made up of approximately 27 ankylosing spondylitis patients and roughly 98 healthy donors. Peripheral blood was sampled, and synovial fluid was also collected from ankylosing spondylitis patients.

From its cysteine to its phenylalanine, the CDR3 spans 15 amino acids. CDR3 DNA is the only sequence kept; it has 45 bases, read in frame from the first base. Between the V and J ends, shortened by 3 bases and 0 bases respectively, the junction contains 8 bases. Sequencing was carried out with an Illumina HiSeq 2500. Quantitative 5'-RACE with molecular barcodes was used to prepare TCR beta libraries. Concerning the study's data processing: To identify disease-linked TCR variants, a new computational method was used, one built on a probabilistic model of VDJ rearrangement. Clones were called with MiXCR by TCRdb after fastp trimmed the public reads at Q25, and only in-frame beta chains were retained. Every entry covers one CDR3 protein and lists the most common genes and DNA from its rows. TCRdb, not the original authors, processed these V and J calls. This sample comprises about 340,000 distinct CDR3 sequences, around 20% of them detected only once. The leading ten clones occupy over 10% of the sample.

Study-wide findings and limitations: Some of the motif variants had been reported before in the synovial fluid and blood of reactive arthritis patients, a finding that suggests common disease-initiation mechanisms. According to the report, matched synovial fluid samples from ankylosing spondylitis patients were significantly enriched for the disease-linked clones. A TCR beta motif of several highly homologous amino acid variants appeared characteristic of blood from ankylosing spondylitis patients. The disease-linked clones showed a CD8+ phenotype and occurred at relatively low frequencies in peripheral blood.

This TCR derives from a male donor with ankylosing spondylitis or in good health (not recorded which). Sequenced input: blood, either unsorted or a sorted T cell fraction (not recorded which). The chain is encoded by TRBV12-3 or TRBV12-4 joined to TRBJ2-2, with no confident D gene call. The CDR3 in this case is CASSFTGSNTGELFF. The bases are TGTGCCAGCAGTTTTACTGGGTCGAACACCGGGGAGCTGTTTTTT.